This entry lists 15 T cell receptor beta chains sequenced from one sample in a study of shared clonotypes between healthy human individuals. The data were produced by immunoSEQ multiplex PCR, yet TCRdb's version contains in-frame clones alone and is incomplete. Of some 1,600,000 clones listed, around 98% are singletons. Material: naive CD4+ T cells sorted from blood. Subset denoted: CD45RA+ positively selected. The receptors shown here come from a man aged 25 to 45 in good health.

The genes are TRBV5-5 and TRBJ2-3, with D tentatively TRBD2 (5 bases). Trimming cost V 6 bases and J 3 bases, with 14 bases left between them. Germline CDR1 SGHKS, CDR2 YYEKEE (reference sequence). The CDR3 runs to 14 residues. This CDR3 reads CASTLASGTDTQYF. CDR3 DNA sequence: TGTGCCAGCACCCTAGCCTCGGGGACAGATACGCAGTATTTT.

The chain uses TRBV5-1 and TRBJ2-7, with D unclear. This CDR3 is built from 15 residues. V lost 3 bases, J lost 2 bases, and 15 bases lay in between. CDR1 is SGHRS, CDR2 YFSETQ, per germline. The CDR3 protein is CASSWGTSTTYEQYF. In DNA, the CDR3 is TGCGCCAGCAGCTGGGGAACCTCAACCACCTACGAGCAGTACTTC.

This chain links TRBV10-2 with TRBJ1-5, with TRBD1 matching 9 bases. After removal of 3 bases from V and 4 bases from J, the junction contained 4 bases not matched to a gene. The CDR3 is 15 residues long. Germline lookup yields CDR1 WSHSY and CDR2 SAAADI. CDR3 loop: CASSDGQGRNQPQHF. CDR3 coding DNA: TGCGCCAGCAGTGACGGACAGGGGAGGAATCAGCCCCAGCATTTT.

The V gene is TRBV29-1, the J gene TRBJ1-1; possibly TRBD1 for D (6 bases). This CDR3 is 13 amino acids long. Per germline, CDR1 SQVTM and CDR2 ANQGSEA. Deletions cut 5 bases from V and 10 bases from J, with 20 bases between. The CDR3 DNA sequence: TGCAGCGTTTCTGGGGGCTCAGAGGAGGGAGCTTTCTTT. Amino acid sequence: CSVSGGSEEGAFF.

This clone is a singleton in its sample. The chain is built from TRBV27 and TRBJ2-7; D tentatively fits TRBD1 or TRBD2 (5 bases each). Germline values: CDR1 MNHEY, CDR2 SMNVEV (reference sequence). V lost 2 bases and J 1 base, leaving 12 bases between the germline ends. This CDR3 has 15 amino acids. CDR3: CASSLQGVVSYEQYF. CDR3 DNA: TGTGCCAGCAGTTTACAGGGAGTGGTGTCCTACGAGCAGTACTTC.

This clone was seen a single time. This chain connects TRBV7-8 to TRBJ2-1, with D perhaps matching TRBD2 (5 bases). V shed 5 bases and J shed 8 bases, with 19 bases lying between them. In germline, CDR1 is SGHVS, CDR2 FQNEAQ. The CDR3 has 15 residues. CDR3 in amino acids: CASSDGPYGEYEQFF. For the CDR3, the DNA is TGTGCCAGCAGCGACGGGCCGTATGGGGAGTATGAGCAGTTCTTC. The full variable domain, with the rest looked up from reference TRBV7-8 and TRBJ2-1, is GAGVSQSPRYKVAKRGQDVALRCDPISGHVSLFWYQQALGQGPEFLTYFQNEAQLDKSGLPSDRFFAERPEGSVSTLKIQRTQQEDSAVYLCASSDGPYGEYEQFFGPGTRLTVL.

This chain links TRBV7-2 with TRBJ2-7, with TRBD2 identical over 8 bases. V lost 5 bases, J lost 3 bases, and 3 bases stayed unmatched. Germline assignment: CDR1 SGHTA and CDR2 FQGNSA. This CDR3 has 13 amino acids. CDR3 in amino acids: CASSARGGYEQYF. The CDR3 region has the DNA TGTGCCAGCAGCGCTCGGGGGGGCTACGAGCAGTACTTC.

The chain is built from TRBV5-1 and TRBJ1-2, with D tentatively TRBD1 (5 bases). Germline CDR1 and CDR2: SGHRS and YFSETQ. V was cut by 0 bases and J by 8 bases, with 20 bases left in between. This CDR3 has 16 residues. The CDR3 loop reads CASSLGGGEEIYGYTF. Here the CDR3 DNA reads TGCGCCAGCAGCTTGGGCGGGGGAGAGGAAATATACGGCTACACCTTC.

J is TRBJ2-1 and V is TRBV28, with 11 bases fitting TRBD2. The CDR3 has 16 amino acids. CDR1 is MDHEN and CDR2 is SYDVKM in the germline V gene. The chain's CDR3 is CVSGLAGGPSYNEQFF. CDR3 in DNA: TGTGTTAGTGGTCTAGCGGGAGGTCCTTCCTACAATGAGCAGTTCTTC. The full variable domain, in which reference TRBV28 and TRBJ2-1 provide the parts outside the CDR3, is DVKVTQSSRYLVKRTGEKVFLECVQDMDHENMFWYRQDPGLGLRLIYFSYDVKMKEKGDIPEGYSVSREKKERFSLILESASTNQTSMYLCVSGLAGGPSYNEQFFGPGTRLTVL.

The chain couples TRBV7-9 to TRBJ1-2; TRBD1 is a possible D gene (5 bases). Germline CDR1 SEHNR, CDR2 FQNEAQ (reference sequence). Trimming cost V 2 bases and J 4 bases, with 17 bases left between them. This CDR3 spans 16 amino acids. The chain's CDR3 is CASSLSQARGGYGYTF. In DNA form, the CDR3 reads TGTGCCAGCAGCTTATCACAGGCCCGGGGTGGCTATGGCTACACCTTC.

The V gene is TRBV6-1, the J gene TRBJ1-4; a weak D match, TRBD1 (6 bases). From germline, CDR1 is MNHNS and CDR2 SASEGT. This CDR3 spans 15 amino acids. V gave up 6 bases and J gave up 0 bases, with 11 bases separating them. CDR3: CASRRGGATNEKLFF. The CDR3 nucleotides read TGTGCCAGCAGGAGAGGGGGGGCAACTAATGAAAAACTGTTTTTT.

The chain joins TRBV28 to TRBJ2-7; unclear D gene. CDR1 and CDR2 (germline): MDHEN, SYDVKM. With 7 bases removed from V and 5 bases from J, the gap between germline ends came to 18 bases. The CDR3 runs to 14 residues. The CDR3 spells CASISEFTYNEQYF. CDR3 nucleotide sequence: TGTGCCAGCATCTCCGAGTTCACGTACAACGAGCAGTACTTC.

The chain joins TRBV5-1 to TRBJ2-1; 10 bases are a match to TRBD2. Germline CDR1 is SGHRS and CDR2 is YFSETQ. J lost 8 bases, V lost 3 bases, and 11 bases had no gene match. This CDR3 is 16 amino acids long. The CDR3 loop reads CASSSGLAPMIHEQFF. The CDR3 DNA follows: TGCGCCAGCAGCTCGGGACTAGCGCCCATGATCCATGAGCAGTTCTTC.

The chain combines TRBV30 with TRBJ2-2; D could derive from TRBD1 or TRBD2 (6 bases each). Germline loops: CDR1 GTSNPN, CDR2 SVGIG (reference sequence). V shed 2 bases and J shed 3 bases, with 10 bases lying between them. CDR3 length equals 14 residues. CDR3 sequence: CAWSRRGDTGELFF. Here the CDR3 DNA reads TGTGCCTGGAGTAGGAGGGGGGACACCGGGGAGCTGTTTTTT.

J is TRBJ1-2 and V is TRBV7-8; D unresolved. CDR1 and CDR2 from the germline V gene are SGHVS and FQNEAQ. V was clipped by 6 bases and J by 2 bases, with 10 bases between them. This CDR3 spans 13 amino acids. The chain's CDR3 is CASSWTGNYGYTF. The CDR3 DNA reads TGTGCCAGCAGTTGGACTGGGAACTATGGCTACACCTTC.